This T cell receptor (beta chain) comes out of a study of technical replicates of blood from several donors. This table comes from immunoSEQ multiplex PCR, and its TCRdb copy is limited to in-frame clones, with some not included. The sample includes tens of thousands of clones, about 96% seen only once; the top ten take 0.3% to 0.35%. CDR3 length: 13 amino acids. V was pared by 8 bases and J by 0 bases, with 9 bases between. CDR1 and CDR2 from the germline V gene are ENHRY and SYGVKD. The chain uses TRBV10-3 and TRBJ2-3; D is possibly TRBD1 (5 bases). The receptor comes from a human donor in good health. Specimen: T cells isolated from PBMCs. The CDR3 DNA follows: TGTGCCATCTTGACAGCTAGCACAGATACGCAGTATTTT. Amino acids: CAILTASTDTQYF.